This section outlines one T cell receptor (beta chain) sequence together with its context. Treatment of the sample: preoperative locoregional IRX-2 cytokine immunotherapy. Preoperative locoregional IRX-2 cytokine immunotherapy was tested in the phase Ib source study. The V and J ends lost 5 bases and 5 bases respectively, with 22 bases between them. The length of the CDR3 is 17 residues. CDR1 and CDR2 from the germline V gene are SNHLY and FYNNEI. This specimen belongs to a study of preoperative IRX-2 immunotherapy in early breast cancer. The table came from immunoSEQ multiplex PCR; TCRdb's copy has only in-frame clones and leaves some out. Among roughly 43,000 clones listed, about 95% were seen once.

V and J are TRBV2 and TRBJ2-1, with D possibly being TRBD2 (5 bases). Source: tumor tissue, taken after IRX-2 immunotherapy. The receptor was isolated from a human donor with breast cancer. Here the CDR3 reads CASSHRANPSGNNEQFF. DNA of the CDR3: TGTGCCAGCAGTCATCGGGCAAACCCCAGCGGCAACAATGAGCAGTTCTTC.